One sample yielded the 10 T cell receptor beta chains listed below, sequenced in a study of memory CD4+ T cells and cytomegalovirus serostatus. Method: immunoSEQ multiplex PCR; TCRdb's copy keeps in-frame clones and lacks some. The data contain about 92,000 clones, about four fifths of them seen just once; the ten biggest clones take up 3.6%. The sort gate was single viable CD3+CD4+CD8-CD45RO+ cells for memory CD4+ T cells. Material for sequencing was memory CD4+ T cells from blood. These receptors were obtained from an adult in good health and CMV-seropositive.

The gene calls are TRBV28 and TRBJ2-2; D is unclear. Trimming removed 6 bases at V and 6 bases at J, with 8 bases between. This CDR3 spans 12 amino acids. Germline loops: CDR1 MDHEN, CDR2 SYDVKM. The CDR3, as DNA: TGTGCCAGCAGACGGAGATCCGGGGAGCTGTTTTTT. Translated: CASRRRSGELFF. Variable domain in full (rest from reference TRBV28 and TRBJ2-2): DVKVTQSSRYLVKRTGEKVFLECVQDMDHENMFWYRQDPGLGLRLIYFSYDVKMKEKGDIPEGYSVSREKKERFSLILESASTNQTSMYLCASRRRSGELFFGEGSRLTVL.

The chain uses TRBV2 and TRBJ2-7; D remains ambiguous. V was cut by 1 base and J by 2 bases, with 9 bases left in between. The CDR3 has 14 amino acids. Germline CDR1 SNHLY, CDR2 FYNNEI. DNA for the CDR3: TGTGCCAGCAGTGAAGTTGTAGGAGCCTACGAGCAGTACTTC. Its protein product is CASSEVVGAYEQYF.

DNA for the CDR3: TGCGCCAGCAGCCGGGGACAGGGGCTAGCCAAAAACATTCAGTACTTC. Amino acid sequence: CASSRGQGLAKNIQYF. This rearrangement joins TRBV4-3 to TRBJ2-4; 10 bases fit TRBD1. With 4 bases clipped from V and 0 bases from J, the junction kept 3 bases outside the gene matches. CDR1 is LGHNA and CDR2 is YSLEER in the germline V gene. This CDR3 region has 16 residues.

This chain joins TRBV29-1 and TRBJ2-3; weak D call: TRBD1 (5 bases). Per germline, CDR1 SQVTM and CDR2 ANQGSEA. The CDR3 is 14 residues long. Trimming shortened V by 3 bases and J by 2 bases, and 12 bases separated the two germline ends. CDR3 sequence (DNA): TGCAGCGTTGATGGGGCGGATAACACAGATACGCAGTATTTT. This sequence encodes CSVDGADNTDTQYF.

The CDR3 nucleotides are TGTGCCAGCAGCAGACTAGCGGGAGTATATAACATTCAGTACTTC. Translating it yields CASSRLAGVYNIQYF. V usage is TRBV6-1 and J usage is TRBJ2-4; 12 bases line up with TRBD2. V lost 6 bases, J lost 7 bases, and 7 bases stayed unmatched. Germline V gene lookup returns CDR1 MNHNS and CDR2 SASEGT. The CDR3 totals 15 residues.

The rearrangement joins TRBV11-3 to TRBJ2-1; possibly TRBD1 for D (6 bases). Germline-derived CDR1 and CDR2 are SGHNT and YENEEA. Trimming stripped 5 bases from V and 0 bases from J, with 8 bases between. CDR3 length: 14 amino acids. DNA for the CDR3: TGTGCCAGCAGCCCGGACAGCTCCTACAATGAGCAGTTCTTC. Residues: CASSPDSSYNEQFF.

The rearrangement joins TRBV7-3 to TRBJ2-5; 8 bases align to TRBD1. The germline V gene encodes CDR1 SGHTA and CDR2 FQGTGA. This CDR3 region has 13 residues. V gave up 5 bases and J gave up 5 bases; unmatched junction bases: 4. CDR3 amino acids: CASSPGQGETQYF. The CDR3 DNA follows: TGTGCCAGCAGCCCCGGACAGGGTGAGACCCAGTACTTC.

This clone was picked up a small number of times. This chain uses TRBV5-1 with TRBJ1-4; D gene ambiguous. Per the germline V gene, CDR1 is SGHRS and CDR2 is YFSETQ. V was trimmed by 4 bases and J by 4 bases, leaving 14 bases between them. This CDR3 comprises 15 residues. CDR3 DNA sequence: TGCGCCAGCAGCCCTGAAGCCCAGCTTAATGAAAAACTGTTTTTT. This sequence encodes CASSPEAQLNEKLFF.

V gene TRBV30 combines with J gene TRBJ2-2; D remains unclear. The V and J ends lost 4 bases and 0 bases respectively, with 15 bases between them. This CDR3 has 16 amino acids. In germline, CDR1 is GTSNPN, CDR2 SVGIG (reference sequence). CDR3 nucleotides: TGTGCCTGGAAACCCCTTGCATCCGCGAACACCGGGGAGCTGTTTTTT. This codes for CAWKPLASANTGELFF. The whole variable domain, remainder taken from reference TRBV30 and TRBJ2-2, is SQTIHQWPATLVQPVGSPLSLECTVEGTSNPNLYWYRQAAGRGLQLLFYSVGIGQISSEVPQNLSASRPQDRQFILSSKKLLLSDSGFYLCAWKPLASANTGELFFGEGSRLTVL.

J is TRBJ2-3 and V is TRBV5-4; D uncertain. Trimming took off 1 base at V and 0 bases at J, with 15 bases between the two ends. The CDR3 consists of 17 residues. Germline CDR1 and CDR2: SGHNT and YYREEE (reference sequence). The CDR3 DNA follows: TGTGCCAGCAGCTTGTGGCTCGCAGGAGCTAGCACAGATACGCAGTATTTT. It yields the protein CASSLWLAGASTDTQYF.